Detailed here is one T cell receptor (beta chain). This record comes from a study of cytomegalovirus exposure and HLA in healthy donors. In the PCR, 60 Vbeta and 13 Jbeta primers were used. Assay used: immunoSEQ multiplex PCR; TCRdb lists only in-frame clones, some missing. Among around 180,000 clones listed, over 70% were seen once. Germline assignment: CDR1 MGHRA and CDR2 YSYEKL. Trimming pared 1 base from V and 0 bases from J, leaving 16 bases between. This CDR3 comprises 18 residues. V and J are TRBV4-1 and TRBJ1-5, with D hard to call. This TCR derives from a man aged 35 to 55 in good health and CMV-seronegative. What was sequenced was PBMCs. The CDR3 region is CASSQVGGGYGSNQPQHF. CDR3 nucleotides: TGCGCCAGCAGCCAAGTCGGCGGAGGATATGGTAGCAATCAGCCCCAGCATTTT.